The source of this T cell receptor beta chain is a study of Ad26.COV2.S vaccination and SARS-CoV-2 variants. The overall study: Recipients of Ad26.COV2.S got it intramuscularly, once or twice 56 days apart.

Documented treatment: around 19 received Ad26.COV2.S at low or high dose, single or two shots; roughly five received placebo; per-sample allocation not given. Repertoires come from day 63 after the first vaccine or placebo injection. The donor's status was that of an adult aged 18-55 years in Boston. Details on this clone: Other nucleotide sequences in the sample specify the same CDR3.

This CDR3 is 13 amino acids long. Trimming shortened V by 4 bases and J by 3 bases, and 10 bases separated the two germline ends. CDR1 is SGHDT, CDR2 YYEEEE, per germline. Clones were sequenced by immunoSEQ multiplex PCR, and TCRdb holds only the in-frame ones, with some missing. The profile shows 300,000 to 500,000 clones, approximately 91% of them singletons. The rearrangement joins TRBV5-6 to TRBJ1-1; D unresolved. This receptor was identified in a person aged 18-60 years who received the Ad26.COV2.S COVID-19 vaccine or a placebo. The sample was peripheral blood, taken in a trial of Ad26.COV2.S vaccine versus placebo. The CDR3 sequence is CASSLGSYTEAFF. The DNA of the CDR3 is TGTGCCAGCAGCCTTGGTTCGTACACTGAAGCTTTCTTT.